Given below is one T cell receptor beta chain in context. The CDR3 has 14 amino acids. Trimming took off 6 bases at V and 3 bases at J, with 14 bases between the two ends. Germline values: CDR1 MDHEN, CDR2 SYDVKM. Measured with immunoSEQ multiplex PCR; TCRdb has only the in-frame clones, and not every one. The sample yields roughly 150,000 clones, more than 70% seen once. These data come from a study of blood T cell repertoires in COVID-19. This chain connects TRBV28 to TRBJ1-1; D unclear. This clonotype originated in a man aged 45-65 years who had recovered from COVID-19. The specimen sequenced was peripheral blood. CDR3 region: CASSEAAGYTEAFF. The CDR3 DNA sequence: TGTGCCAGCAGCGAAGCGGCGGGGTACACTGAAGCTTTCTTT. The variable domain in full, completed from reference TRBV28 and TRBJ1-1, reads DVKVTQSSRYLVKRTGEKVFLECVQDMDHENMFWYRQDPGLGLRLIYFSYDVKMKEKGDIPEGYSVSREKKERFSLILESASTNQTSMYLCASSEAAGYTEAFFGQGTRLTVV.